The T cell receptor beta chain described here comes from a study of graft-versus-host responses after intestinal transplantation. For the study at large: Recipients were given multivisceral, liver-intestinal, or isolated intestinal transplants. After anti-thymocyte globulin induction, recipients took tacrolimus and steroids for 2 to 3 years.

General study points: Graft-donor T cell macrochimerism coincided with high graft-versus-host to host-versus-graft clonal ratios in allografts.

The germline V gene has CDR1 SQVTM and CDR2 ANQGSEA. V was shortened by 4 bases and J by 2 bases, with 17 bases between the two germline ends. The CDR3 is 15 amino acids. The table came from immunoSEQ multiplex PCR; TCRdb's copy has only in-frame clones and leaves some out. The table has around 100,000 clones, just under 95% seen once. This clone was seen only once. The antigen remains undetermined. This TCR derives from a human donor who was the organ donor for an intestinal transplant. Sequencing was performed on unstimulated CD8+ T cells sorted from spleen or lymph node cells, taken before transplant. The rearrangement joins TRBV29-1 to TRBJ1-2; D is uncertain. CDR3 sequence reads: CSVVRGTETNYGYTF. The CDR3 DNA sequence: TGCAGCGTTGTTCGTGGAACAGAGACCAACTATGGCTACACCTTC.